This TCR beta chain was identified in a study of beta chain features in type 1 diabetes listed by TCRdb under 2018. About the full investigation: Patients and healthy donors did not differ in mean age, gender distribution, total cell number or subset yield. A total of about 100,000,000 sorted cells were examined across all samples, and RNA yield correlated strongly with the number of cells per subset. The study compared TCRB repertoires of sorted circulating CD4+ T cell subsets between recently diagnosed type 1 diabetes patients and matched healthy donors. Naive and central memory subsets were obtained from all 30 or so donors, but regulatory and stem cell-like memory subsets were isolated from only 8 patients and about eight healthy donors. The full study reports these points: At VDJ recombination sites, patients with type 1 diabetes made fewer insertions and deleted more nucleotides, a pattern implying thymic rearrangement abnormalities. Naive, central memory and regulatory TCRB repertoires appeared to be more alike among patients than among healthy donors. Because cDNA was sequenced instead of genomic DNA, activated cells with high expression could be over-represented, although the groups did not differ in activation or CD3 levels. Shorter templates might have been favored by PCR, but patient and control samples were amplified and corrected together, so both groups would have been affected equally by any skew. HLA sub-analyses involved small numbers of individuals, so any influence of HLA type on TCRB rearrangement remained unresolved. Type 1 diabetes patients showed a moderate but significant shortening of TCRB CDR3 length in all four CD4+ subsets.

On this clone itself: This receptor's antigen is unknown. The sample holds no much larger clone one base away, and base qualities are not on file.

All of the isolated RNA was reverse transcribed with the High Capacity cDNA Reverse Transcription Kit, so expressed TCRB transcripts were sequenced. Naive, central memory and regulatory T cell samples underwent deep immunoSEQ sequencing, averaging around 3.6 million total reads per sample. Sorted cells were lysed in RLT buffer, and RNA was extracted using DNase-treated RNeasy Micro or Mini kits according to cell number. Each cell subset was processed on its own to prevent cross-contamination, while patient and healthy donor samples were processed together. Using the immunoSEQ multiplex PCR, TCRB sequences were amplified from cDNA into 87-bp fragments spanning the CDR3 region. Amplicons were sequenced on the Illumina HiSeq platform. The original pipeline was this. PCR bias was computationally corrected using synthetic template baselines, reads within Hamming distance 2 were collapsed, and singletons that could not be merged were discarded. Reads were aligned against IMGT so that V, D and J genes, CDR3 length and insertions or deletions at six rearrangement sites could be assigned. Within each subset, clonotype counts were normalized to sorted cell number, and only after that were true diversity and Gini coefficients computed with the tcR R package. The overlap coefficient, calculated on TCRB nucleotide sequences, was used to measure repertoire sharing. As a proxy for the pre-selection repertoire, out-of-frame TCRB sequences from naive cells were analyzed. The source is immuneACCESS, and TCRdb retained only in-frame sequences with V and J called. Part of the clones is not carried over; for the studies checked, unresolved V genes explain less than half of this, and the remainder is unexplained. Clone size and V and J calls were adopted from that table, with D and trimming inferred from the DNA. This sample has hundreds of thousands of clones in its table, and roughly an eighth of those were observed once. The ten top clones hold around 0.04% of the sample.

Per the germline V gene, MDHEN is the CDR1 and SYDVKM is the CDR2. Unmatched junction bases come to 11, with V trimmed by 2 bases and J by 7 bases. The CDR3 holds 15 amino acids from the cysteine to the phenylalanine. Only the CDR3 DNA stays, 45 bases, in frame from base 1. A single peripheral blood draw of around 0.11 L on average was collected from each donor into heparinised tubes. Naive, central memory, regulatory and stem cell-like memory CD4+ T cells were sorted on a BD FACSAria II using a panel including CD45RO, CCR7, CD25, CD127, CD95 and CD27. All sorted populations exceeded 95% purity. PBMCs were isolated right away by Lymphoprep density gradient centrifugation and were stained directly, without culture. So that batch effects would be minimized, each experiment stained and sorted samples in pairs, pairing one healthy donor with one patient.

The TCR was taken from a young man with type 1 diabetes. Sequencing input: naive CD4+ T cells from blood. The label giving this sample's cell subset or site can be read as: true naive CD4+ T cells. The chain is made from TRBV28 and TRBJ2-7; the junction holds 7 bases that match TRBD1. The CDR3 in this case is CASSLGDRVRNEQYF. The sequenced DNA: TGTGCCAGCAGTTTAGGCGACAGGGTCCGAAATGAGCAGTACTTC.